What follows are 15 T cell receptor beta chains derived from one specimen sequenced in a study of cytomegalovirus exposure and HLA in healthy donors listed by TCRdb under 2017. Libraries were constructed by the immunoSEQ multiplex PCR assay. For the multiplex PCR, a mixture combining 60 forward primers for TCR Vbeta segments and 13 reverse primers for TCR Jbeta segments was used. TCRdb carries this immuneACCESS record with in-frame sequences only. Its versions omit some clonotypes, under half of them owing to an unresolved V gene in the studies checked, with the rest unexplained. The sample includes about 120,000 clones, with around 80% observed a single time. Clones ranked in the top ten supply 2.7% of the sample. Sequenced sample: PBMCs. The receptor set was obtained from a female donor in good health and CMV-seronegative.

V usage is TRBV5-8 and J usage is TRBJ1-1, with TRBD1 matching over 11 bases. The germline gives CDR1 SGHTS, CDR2 YDEGEE. The CDR3 runs 16 residues. With V trimmed by 2 bases and J by 3 bases, 6 bases remained unmatched. CDR3 amino acids: CASSFRGQGGHTEAFF. CDR3 nucleotides: TGTGCCAGCAGCTTCAGGGGACAGGGGGGCCACACTGAAGCTTTCTTT.

CDR3 nucleotides: TGTGCCAGCAGCATAGAGACTGAAGCTTTCTTT. Translating it yields CASSIETEAFF. J is TRBJ1-1 and V is TRBV6-6; the D is unclear. CDR1 and CDR2 (germline): MNHNY, SVGAGI (reference sequence). Deletions cut 6 bases from V and 5 bases from J, with 7 bases between. This CDR3 contains 11 residues.

The V call is TRBV27, the J call TRBJ2-7; the match to TRBD1 covers 9 bases. The CDR3 loop spans 16 amino acids. Germline values: CDR1 MNHEY, CDR2 SMNVEV (reference sequence). V was pared by 6 bases and J by 6 bases, with 15 bases of the junction left unmatched. DNA of the CDR3: TGTGCCAGCAGATATAAGCCCGGGACAGGGCCCGTCGAGCAGTACTTC. This codes for CASRYKPGTGPVEQYF.

This clone was seen at least ten times. This rearrangement joins TRBV27 to TRBJ2-2; D unclear. The CDR3 runs to 15 residues. Germline assignment: CDR1 MNHEY and CDR2 SMNVEV (reference sequence). V was pared by 2 bases and J by 0 bases, with 7 bases between. The CDR3 coding sequence is TGTGCCAGCAGTTTAATTCAGACGAACACCGGGGAGCTGTTTTTT. This sequence encodes CASSLIQTNTGELFF.

The chain carries TRBV5-6 and TRBJ2-2; 9 positions agree with TRBD1. The V gene end was trimmed by 3 bases and the J gene end by 6 bases; junction bases not matched to a gene: 0. The CDR3 sequence is 13 residues long. Germline CDR1 is SGHDT and CDR2 is YYEEEE. CDR3 in amino acids: CASSWDRAGELFF. DNA of the CDR3: TGTGCCAGCAGCTGGGACAGGGCCGGGGAGCTGTTTTTT.

The chain is built from TRBV30 and TRBJ2-3; TRBD2 matches at 14 bases. With V trimmed by 2 bases and J by 8 bases, 6 bases remained unmatched. The CDR3 sequence is 15 residues long. In germline, CDR1 is GTSNPN, CDR2 SVGIG (reference sequence). The CDR3 DNA follows: TGTGCCTGGAGTCACCCGGGACTAGCGGGGGTTACGCAGTATTTT. Translation gives CAWSHPGLAGVTQYF. Full variable domain (missing parts from reference TRBV30 and TRBJ2-3): SQTIHQWPATLVQPVGSPLSLECTVEGTSNPNLYWYRQAAGRGLQLLFYSVGIGQISSEVPQNLSASRPQDRQFILSSKKLLLSDSGFYLCAWSHPGLAGVTQYFGPGTRLTVL.

This clone was counted only a few times. The chain uses TRBV10-3 and TRBJ1-4; no clear D gene. V shed 2 bases and J shed 5 bases, with 6 bases lying between them. This CDR3 is 13 amino acids long. Germline CDR1 and CDR2: ENHRY and SYGVKD. CDR3 in amino acids: CAISEAENEKLFF. DNA of the CDR3: TGTGCCATCAGTGAGGCAGAAAATGAAAAACTGTTTTTT.

The CDR3 loop is CASSVVRGSDTQYF. The DNA of the CDR3 is TGTGCCAGCAGTGTAGTCAGGGGGTCGGATACGCAGTATTTT. The chain combines TRBV2 with TRBJ2-3; 7 bases map to TRBD1. CDR1 is SNHLY, CDR2 FYNNEI, per germline. V trimming: 4 bases; J trimming: 6 bases; junction bases outside the gene matches: 7. The CDR3 runs to 14 residues.

The chain joins TRBV7-2 to TRBJ1-2; TRBD1 matches at 7 bases. This CDR3 comprises 17 residues. The germline V gene has CDR1 SGHTA and CDR2 FQGNSA. V dropped 1 base and J dropped 4; count of bases not matched to a gene: 12. CDR3 protein: CASSLDSQGGVIYGYTF. CDR3 bases: TGTGCCAGCAGCTTAGACTCCCAGGGGGGAGTTATCTATGGCTACACCTTC. Full variable domain (missing parts from reference TRBV7-2 and TRBJ1-2): GAGVSQSPSNKVTEKGKDVELRCDPISGHTALYWYRQSLGQGLEFLIYFQGNSAPDKSGLPSDRFSAERTGGSVSTLTIQRTQQEDSAVYLCASSLDSQGGVIYGYTFGSGTRLTVV.

The gene calls are TRBV7-2 and TRBJ2-2; 9 bases align to TRBD1. This CDR3 is 15 amino acids long. J was trimmed by 1 base and V by 6 bases; bases with no gene match: 3. Germline-derived CDR1 and CDR2 are SGHTA and FQGNSA. As DNA, the CDR3 is TGTGCCAGCAGGAAGGACAGGGGGAACACCGGGGAGCTGTTTTTT. Amino acids: CASRKDRGNTGELFF.

The rearrangement joins TRBV5-6 to TRBJ2-1; 8 nucleotides align to TRBD1. Germline V gene data show CDR1 as SGHDT and CDR2 as YYEEEE. This CDR3 region has 13 residues. V lost 4 bases to trimming and J lost 4 bases; unmatched junction nucleotides: 1. For the CDR3, the DNA is TGTGCCAGCAGCCGACAGGGGTACAATGAGCAGTTCTTC. Its protein is CASSRQGYNEQFF. Variable domain in full (rest from reference TRBV5-6 and TRBJ2-1): DAGVTQSPTHLIKTRGQQVTLRCSPKSGHDTVSWYQQALGQGPQFIFQYYEEEERQRGNFPDRFSGHQFPNYSSELNVNALLLGDSALYLCASSRQGYNEQFFGPGTRLTVL.

The chain links TRBV7-7 to TRBJ2-2, with TRBD1 identical over 7 bases. Germline assignment: CDR1 SSHAT and CDR2 FNYEAQ (reference sequence). The ends lost 10 bases at V and 1 base at J; junction bases unmatched: 3. This CDR3 spans 13 amino acids. CDR3 sequence reads: CATGTENTGELFF. CDR3 DNA: TGTGCCACCGGGACAGAGAACACCGGGGAGCTGTTTTTT.

The rearrangement joins TRBV5-6 to TRBJ2-7; possible D gene TRBD2, 6 bases. This CDR3 has 13 residues. The germline gives CDR1 SGHDT, CDR2 YYEEEE. The ends were cut back, 2 bases at V and 3 bases at J, with 9 bases in the middle. The CDR3 DNA follows: TGTGCCAGCAGCTTAACTAGCCACTACGAGCAGTACTTC. Protein sequence: CASSLTSHYEQYF.

This clone showed up just a few times. The V and J genes are TRBV2 and TRBJ1-1; D uncertain. This CDR3 has 14 amino acids. The ends were cut back, 8 bases at V and 0 bases at J, with 13 bases in the middle. The germline V gene has CDR1 SNHLY and CDR2 FYNNEI. CDR3 loop: CASEYSIVNTEAFF. The CDR3 region has the DNA TGTGCCAGCGAATACAGTATCGTGAACACTGAAGCTTTCTTT.

The CDR3 spells CASSYSDRGGTEAFF. The CDR3, as DNA: TGTGCCAGCAGTTACTCGGACAGGGGGGGGACTGAAGCTTTCTTT. The chain is built from TRBV6-5 and TRBJ1-1, with 10 bases that match TRBD1. The CDR3 runs 15 residues. CDR1 is MNHEY, CDR2 SVGAGI, per germline. The trim removed 0 bases at V and 5 bases at J, leaving 3 bases unmatched.